The 25 T cell receptor beta chains presented below share a single source sample, sequenced in a study of T cell repertoires in cytomegalovirus infection. In TCRdb, the reads were re-called with MiXCR into one record per CDR3 protein. The sample lists more than 75,000 distinct CDR3 sequences, less than 4.5% occurring once. The specimen sequenced was PBMCs. The receptors here all came from a human donor in good health (CMV status not recorded). Some clones in this sample may be carry-over from other donors' samples.

This clonotype was observed at least ten times. The chain couples TRBV7-6 to TRBJ2-1; D is uncertain. The CDR3 consists of 12 residues. Germline CDR1 and CDR2: SGHVS and FNYEAQ. Trimming pared 8 bases from V and 7 bases from J, leaving 12 bases between. The CDR3 loop is CASGDMLNEQFF. The CDR3, as DNA: TGTGCCAGCGGGGATATGTTGAATGAGCAGTTCTTC.

This clonotype was counted ten times or more. This chain connects TRBV6-5 to TRBJ2-3; D call uncertain. V was shortened by 0 bases and J by 7 bases, with 14 bases between the two germline ends. Germline assignment: CDR1 MNHEY and CDR2 SVGAGI. The CDR3 runs to 15 residues. In DNA, the CDR3 is TGTGCCAGCAGTTACTCATCCGCACAATCTTATACGCAGTATTTT. Its translation is CASSYSSAQSYTQYF.

At least ten counts were recorded for this clonotype. The chain couples TRBV6-4 to TRBJ2-6; no definite D call. The CDR3 spans 15 residues. Trimming took 4 bases from V and 0 from J, leaving 7 bases between them. Germline V gene data show CDR1 as MRHNA and CDR2 as SNTAGT. CDR3 sequence: CASSATGSGANVLTF. CDR3 nucleotide sequence: TGTGCCAGCAGTGCGACTGGCTCTGGGGCCAACGTCCTGACTTTC.

The table lists this clonotype with many counts. The rearrangement uses TRBV11-2 and TRBJ2-3; D may be TRBD2 (5 bases). V was trimmed by 1 base and J by 1 base, leaving 9 bases between them. The CDR3 totals 15 residues. Per germline, CDR1 SGHAT and CDR2 FQNNGV. This chain's CDR3 is CASSLGRAGTDTQYF. CDR3 DNA: TGTGCCAGCAGCTTAGGTCGAGCGGGCACAGATACGCAGTATTTT. Full variable domain (missing parts from reference TRBV11-2 and TRBJ2-3): EAGVAQSPRYKIIEKRQSVAFWCNPISGHATLYWYQQILGQGPKLLIQFQNNGVVDDSQLPKDRFSAERLKGVDSTLKIQPAKLEDSAVYLCASSLGRAGTDTQYFGPGTRLTVL.

Ten or more counts support this clonotype. V gene TRBV12-3 or TRBV12-4 combines with J gene TRBJ1-1; perhaps TRBD1 as D (6 bases). The CDR3 has 13 amino acids. Between the trimmed V and J ends, which lost 6 bases and 5 bases, there was a span of 13 bases. The CDR3 loop reads CASSTDRGTEAFF. The CDR3, as DNA: TGTGCCAGCAGCACGGACAGAGGGACTGAAGCTTTCTTT.

This clonotype was observed many times. The genes are TRBV20-1 and TRBJ1-1; 10 nucleotides line up with TRBD1. Trimming at V came to 5 bases and at J to 5 bases, leaving 8 bases not matched to a gene. Per germline, CDR1 DFQATT and CDR2 SNEGSKA (reference sequence). The CDR3 totals 14 residues. CDR3 in amino acids: CSAAGTGDRTEAFF. DNA for the CDR3: TGCAGTGCTGCCGGGACAGGGGATCGGACTGAAGCTTTCTTT.

This clonotype was detected many times. The J gene is TRBJ2-3, the V gene TRBV7-2; D may be TRBD2 (6 bases). CDR3 length equals 14 residues. The V and J ends lost 1 base and 3 bases respectively, with 8 bases between them. Germline loops: CDR1 SGHTA, CDR2 FQGNSA. CDR3 region: CASSLVGGTDTQYF. The DNA of the CDR3 is TGTGCCAGCAGCTTAGTTGGAGGGACAGATACGCAGTATTTT.

Ten or more counts support this clonotype. This chain connects TRBV12-3 or TRBV12-4 to TRBJ1-1; D might be TRBD1 (5 bases). This CDR3 is 14 amino acids long. Deletions cut 2 bases from V and 2 bases from J, with 9 bases between. Here the CDR3 reads CASSLSRGNTEAFF. In DNA, the CDR3 is TGTGCCAGCAGTTTATCTAGGGGTAACACTGAAGCTTTCTTT.

V is TRBV2 and J is TRBJ2-7; D may match TRBD1 or TRBD2 (6 bases each). The germline gives CDR1 SNHLY, CDR2 FYNNEI. This CDR3 has 15 residues. V dropped 4 bases and J dropped 9 bases, with 22 bases sitting between them. The CDR3 region is CASSVNVAIRGRQYF. DNA of the CDR3: TGTGCCAGCAGTGTTAATGTTGCCATCCGGGGGCGGCAGTACTTC.

The sample holds many counts of this clonotype. The chain carries TRBV20-1 and TRBJ2-5, with D maybe TRBD1 (5 bases). Trimming left V 0 bases short and J 1 base short, with 12 bases between. The CDR3 sequence is 15 residues long. The germline gives CDR1 DFQATT, CDR2 SNEGSKA (reference sequence). In nucleotides, the CDR3 is TGCAGTGCTAGAGAGACTGGGGCCCGCCAAGAGACCCAGTACTTC. Amino acids: CSARETGARQETQYF.

This clonotype appeared many times. The V and J genes are TRBV20-1 and TRBJ2-5; the D is unclear. The germline V gene has CDR1 DFQATT and CDR2 SNEGSKA (reference sequence). V dropped 7 bases and J dropped 5 bases, with 14 bases sitting between them. The CDR3 extends over 12 amino acids. CDR3: CSVPWPWETQYF. The CDR3 nucleotides read TGCAGTGTACCCTGGCCTTGGGAGACCCAGTACTTC.

The sample holds many counts of this clonotype. The CDR3 is CASSPPRRSGSGEQYF. The CDR3 DNA sequence: TGTGCCAGCAGCCCCCCGCGGCGGTCGGGCTCCGGCGAGCAGTACTTC. The rearrangement uses TRBV12-3 or TRBV12-4 and TRBJ2-7; D unresolved. The CDR3 contains 16 residues. With 6 bases removed from V and 6 bases from J, the gap between germline ends came to 24 bases.

This clonotype occurred many times. The CDR3 loop is CASSFPFSGGADTQYF. The DNA for the CDR3 is TGTGCCAGCAGTTTCCCTTTTAGCGGGGGGGCAGATACGCAGTATTTT. The gene calls are TRBV6-6 and TRBJ2-3, with 11 bases matching TRBD2. Germline V gene data show CDR1 as MNHNY and CDR2 as SVGAGI (reference sequence). The length of the CDR3 is 16 residues. V trimming: 4 bases; J trimming: 4 bases; junction bases outside the gene matches: 7.

This clonotype was seen repeatedly, ten times or more. The chain uses TRBV4-1 and TRBJ2-1, with D perhaps assigned TRBD1 or TRBD2 (5 bases each). The V end lost 2 bases, the J end lost 3 bases, and 11 bases lay between the germline ends. The CDR3 sequence is 15 residues long. Germline V gene sequence: CDR1 MGHRA, CDR2 YSYEKL. CDR3: CASSQTGLSYNEQFF. The CDR3 DNA reads TGCGCCAGCAGCCAAACAGGACTTAGCTACAATGAGCAGTTCTTC.

Ten or more counts support this clonotype. Compared with germline, one end of the junction differs, possibly owing to a read error. This chain connects TRBV18 to TRBJ1-2; 7 bases agree with TRBD1. CDR1 and CDR2 (germline): KGHSH, LQKENI. This CDR3 spans 12 amino acids. The CDR3 DNA sequence: TGTGCCAGCTCACCAGCCCGGGACAGAGCGAACTTC. It is translated as CASSPARDRANF.

This clonotype was counted ten times or more. This chain's CDR3 is CASSLGGPGAESSYEQYF. The CDR3 region has the DNA TGTGCCAGCAGTTTAGGTGGGCCGGGGGCCGAGAGCTCCTACGAGCAGTACTTC. The chain is built from TRBV27 and TRBJ2-7; D might be TRBD1 or TRBD2, each matching 6 bases. The CDR3 contains 18 residues. V shed 2 bases and J shed 0 bases, with 20 bases lying between them. CDR1 and CDR2 from the germline V gene are MNHEY and SMNVEV (reference sequence).

There are many counts of this clonotype. V and J are TRBV4-1 and TRBJ1-2; D not resolved. V dropped 0 bases and J dropped 8 bases, with 19 bases sitting between them. Germline V gene sequence: CDR1 MGHRA, CDR2 YSYEKL. The CDR3 contains 16 residues. The CDR3 here is CASSQDAERGLGGYTF. The DNA of the CDR3 is TGCGCCAGCAGCCAAGATGCGGAGAGAGGCCTGGGGGGCTACACCTTC.

By share of the sample, this clonotype is medium-sized. The chain uses TRBV7-2 and TRBJ1-1; no clear D. Germline CDR1 is SGHTA and CDR2 is FQGNSA. V was trimmed by 3 bases and J by 1 base, leaving 6 bases between them. CDR3 length: 13 residues. DNA of the CDR3: TGTGCCAGCAGCTTGGGTAGGAACACTGAAGCTTTCTTT. Translation: CASSLGRNTEAFF.

In its sample, this clonotype was seen many times. This rearrangement joins TRBV6-5 to TRBJ1-1; the D gene is possibly TRBD1 (5 bases). From germline, CDR1 is MNHEY and CDR2 SVGAGI. The CDR3 runs to 14 residues. The V end was cut by 2 bases, the J end by 5 bases, with 12 bases between. In DNA form, the CDR3 reads TGTGCCAGCAGTTACGTCAGGGAGGGGACTGAAGCTTTCTTT. Translation: CASSYVREGTEAFF.

This clonotype was detected many times. The rearrangement joins TRBV28 to TRBJ1-2; 9 bases fit TRBD1. This CDR3 comprises 14 residues. Germline CDR1 reads MDHEN; CDR2 reads SYDVKM. Trimming took 3 bases from V and 5 from J; bases not matched to a gene: 4. CDR3 amino acids: CASSFPGQGYGYTF. In nucleotides, the CDR3 is TGTGCCAGCAGTTTCCCGGGACAGGGATATGGCTACACCTTC.

This clonotype was counted ten times or more. The V call is TRBV12-3 or TRBV12-4, the J call TRBJ1-1; D is unresolved. The CDR3 runs to 14 residues. Trimming took 5 bases from V and 1 from J, leaving 11 bases between them. The CDR3 DNA reads TGTGCCAGCAGTCTTCAGGACGGGAACACTGAAGCTTTCTTT. The encoded protein is CASSLQDGNTEAFF.

This clonotype was found many times. V and J are TRBV4-1 and TRBJ1-2; D remains unclear. From germline, CDR1 is MGHRA and CDR2 YSYEKL. There are 15 residues in the CDR3. V shed 2 bases and J shed 4 bases, with 14 bases lying between them. CDR3 sequence reads: CASSQRPEVFYGYTF. Here the CDR3 DNA reads TGCGCCAGCAGCCAAAGGCCCGAGGTTTTCTATGGCTACACCTTC.

This clonotype was seen at least ten times. V usage is TRBV29-1 and J usage is TRBJ1-1, with D possibly TRBD1 on 5 matching bases. The CDR3 sequence is 16 residues long. The germline V gene encodes CDR1 SQVTM and CDR2 ANQGSEA. V was pared by 7 bases and J by 1 base, with 22 bases between. In DNA form, the CDR3 reads TGCAGCGACTATTTCCGGGCTTTTGGGGGGAACACTGAAGCTTTCTTT. Translated, it gives CSDYFRAFGGNTEAFF.

Many counts were recorded for this clonotype. This sequence joins TRBV7-2 and TRBJ1-6, with D unclear. Germline V gene data show CDR1 as SGHTA and CDR2 as FQGNSA. Trimming removed 3 bases from V and 5 bases from J, with 11 bases in between. The CDR3 runs to 15 residues. CDR3 in amino acids: CASSLTASNNSPLHF. CDR3 nucleotides: TGTGCCAGCAGCTTGACGGCTTCTAATAATTCACCCCTCCACTTT.

This clonotype was detected many times. This chain connects TRBV7-2 to TRBJ2-7, with 8 positions matching TRBD2. The CDR3 contains 17 residues. Looked up from germline, CDR1 is SGHTA and CDR2 is FQGNSA. V was clipped by 1 base and J by 7 bases; unmatched bases: 15. The CDR3 protein is CASSLGSASGPGREQYF. The DNA for the CDR3 is TGTGCCAGCAGCTTAGGGTCCGCTAGCGGGCCGGGCCGGGAGCAGTACTTC.